A single sample gave rise to the 3 T cell receptor beta chains below, sequenced in a study of blood T cell repertoires in COVID-19. Produced via immunoSEQ multiplex PCR; TCRdb's table is partial and in-frame only. The table lists about 28,000 clones, roughly 87% of them singletons. The sequenced sample was peripheral blood. Every receptor here comes from a man aged 55 to 70 with COVID-19, enrolled during active disease.

This clone was seen a few times. The V and J genes are TRBV2 and TRBJ2-1, with a weak D call TRBD2 (6 bases). CDR1 and CDR2 (germline): SNHLY, FYNNEI. The CDR3 runs 15 residues. V was trimmed by 4 bases and J by 0 bases, leaving 10 bases between them. CDR3 in amino acids: CASSGGGLSYNEQFF. The CDR3 DNA reads TGTGCCAGCAGTGGGGGAGGCCTCTCCTACAATGAGCAGTTCTTC.

This chain connects TRBV6-5 to TRBJ2-2; D is perhaps TRBD1 (6 bases). V was trimmed by 5 bases and J by 2 bases, leaving 12 bases between them. The CDR3 is 15 amino acids. Germline V gene lookup returns CDR1 MNHEY and CDR2 SVGAGI. CDR3 sequence (DNA): TGTGCCAGCAGTAACAACAGGGTCAACACCGGGGAGCTGTTTTTT. This translates into CASSNNRVNTGELFF.

The chain couples TRBV28 to TRBJ1-2; 7 nucleotides match TRBD1. Germline V gene lookup returns CDR1 MDHEN and CDR2 SYDVKM. The trim removed 1 base at V and 4 bases at J, leaving 6 bases unmatched. This CDR3 comprises 15 residues. The CDR3 DNA reads as TGTGCCAGCAGTTTATCCGGGACAGCAATCTATGGCTACACCTTC. Translated, it gives CASSLSGTAIYGYTF.